Below, one TCR beta chain is given with its context. Its antigen remains undetermined. No base qualities exist here, and no much larger clone lies one base off it. To prepare the library, 5' RACE was applied. TCRdb records Illumina HiSeq 2500 as the sequencer. The second PCR ran for roughly 7 to 11 cycles and used a J-beta primer mix along with a sample-barcoded 5' primer. Each TCR beta cDNA molecule received a unique molecular identifier from a template-switch 5' adaptor carrying 12 random nucleotides. Each sample yielded at least 2.5 million CDR3-containing paired-end reads. First-strand cDNA synthesis was performed from all RNA using the Mint cDNA synthesis kit, with priming by a TRBC-specific oligonucleotide. Following uracil-DNA glycosylase treatment, a first 18-cycle PCR with universal primers M1SS and BC2_uni_R was performed on all cDNA. The paper's processing steps were these. For normalization, 1 million high-quality reads, each with a distinct molecular identifier, were randomly selected from each sample. Instead of being binned into consensus sequences, reads with shared molecular identifiers were discarded. MiTCR, set to a Q25 quality threshold and the strictest error-elimination algorithm, was used for CDR3 identification, clonotype clustering and error correction. A nonparametric unseen species model with Euler transformation was used to estimate lower-bound total TCR beta diversity. TCRdb took the public reads, trimmed them with fastp at Q25, ran MiXCR for clone calling and kept in-frame beta chains. Rows are unified per CDR3 protein, each entry keeping the most common DNA and genes. V and J calls and clone size were set by TCRdb, not the authors. Here the sample has around 1,000,000 distinct CDR3 sequences; almost 25% occur a single time. The ten largest make up about 0.72% of the sample.

The donors were 40 or so Caucasian individuals from Russia, aged 6 to 90 years, who were systemically healthy. Around 10 milliliters of peripheral blood were collected from each donor into EDTA-treated Vacutainer tubes. Ficoll-Paque density-gradient centrifugation was used to isolate PBMCs, with at least 6.5 million per sample. Trizol reagent was used to extract total RNA from PBMCs, with at least 5.5 micrograms per sample. The percentages of naive CD45RAhigh/CD27high T cells were determined by flow cytometry on a PBMC aliquot from every donor. Reading from cysteine to phenylalanine, the CDR3 counts 16 amino acids. This entry keeps only the CDR3 DNA: 48 bases, framed from base 1. Germline trimming: 5 bases from V, 7 bases from J; junction bases outside gene matches: 12. CDR1 and CDR2 are drawn from the germline V gene: SGHTA, FQGNSA. These data come from a study of blood T cells in healthy people across ages (dated by TCRdb to 2015 to 2017). Some background on the complete study: In model experiments, template switching captured roughly one uniquely barcoded TCR beta cDNA molecule for every two T cells. The study measured age-related changes in TCR beta repertoire diversity using deep sequencing normalized with unique cDNA molecular identifiers. Four age groups were formed from the donors: young (average approximately 15 years), middle-aged (less than 40), aged (about 62) and long-lived (around 82). The study analyzed two additional independent replicas of 1 million unique cDNA reads from the same blood draw for two donors, one aged 18 to 30 and one aged 80 or older.

The full study reports these points: Because the CMV infection status of the donors was unknown, age-related changes in expanded clonotypes may potentially have been confounded. Conclusive comparison of naive and antigen-experienced compartments was prevented by the profiling of bulk unsorted PBMCs. Estimates of total diversity based on one million sequenced T cells were regarded as lower bounds and as underestimates. A strong correlation was found between observed TCR beta diversity and the percentage of naive T cells measured by flow cytometry. As age increased, observed TCR beta diversity per million T cells dropped in a roughly linear way, and a significant reduction was already evident by age roughly 36. The long-lived group showed more naive CD4+ T cells, fewer expanded clones and increased TCR diversity than the aged group, suggesting age selection.

This sample was shared with a second study, whose subject was T cells of mothers and their children. The second study's paper adds: Donors were nine systemically healthy Caucasian individuals: three mothers and their six children. cDNA synthesis consumed the entire amount of extracted RNA, loaded at approximately 1.4 ug RNA in each 15 ul reaction. In the second PCR, sample barcodes and 2-4 random nucleotides were introduced via the M1S primer. Over 8 million TCR beta CDR3 reads came from each mother, compared with roughly 2.8 million reads from each child. Thymic selection similarly shapes TCR recombination output in related and unrelated pairs, with minor effect from inherited differences. Normalized repertoire overlap was always slightly but never significantly higher in related than unrelated mother-child pairs. Persistent microchimeric T cell clones were not detected, at a sensitivity of about 100 clones per million clonotypes. Deep NGS was used in the study to compare the TCR beta repertoires of mothers and children and to look for features that separate related mother-child pairs from unrelated individuals. The mean age was approximately 41 +/- 4 years for the mothers and about 12 +/- 4 years for the children. After adapter ligation with NEBNext reagents, the libraries were sequenced on Illumina HiSeq 2000 with 100+100 nt paired-end reads. To prevent cross-contamination, the mother and child libraries were prepared a month apart and were sequenced in separate runs. Between 500,000 and 2,000,000 distinct TCR beta clonotypes were identified per donor. Naive TCR beta clonotypes were estimated from low-frequency clonotypes matched to each donor's FACS-determined naive share, without sorting.

The sequence came from a girl aged 2 to 10 in good health. The sequence joins TRBV7-2 to TRBJ2-1, and TRBD2 aligns with 9 junction nucleotides. Input material: blood. The bases read TGTGCCAGCAGCCCCCTAGCGGGGTTAACCTCTAATGAGCAGTTCTTC. This translates into CASSPLAGLTSNEQFF.